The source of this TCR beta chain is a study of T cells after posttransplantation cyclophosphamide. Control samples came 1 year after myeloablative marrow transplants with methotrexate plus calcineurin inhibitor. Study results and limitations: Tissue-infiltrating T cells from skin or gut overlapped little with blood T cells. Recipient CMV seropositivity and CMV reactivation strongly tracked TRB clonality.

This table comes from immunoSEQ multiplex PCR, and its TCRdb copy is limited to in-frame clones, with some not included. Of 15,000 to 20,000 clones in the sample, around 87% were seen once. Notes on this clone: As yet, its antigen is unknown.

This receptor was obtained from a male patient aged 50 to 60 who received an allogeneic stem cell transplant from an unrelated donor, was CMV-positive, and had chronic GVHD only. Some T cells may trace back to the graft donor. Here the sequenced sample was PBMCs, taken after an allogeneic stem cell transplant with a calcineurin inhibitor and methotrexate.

The CDR3 reads CASLLNGGTEAFF. For the CDR3, the DNA is TGTGCCAGCCTACTAAACGGCGGCACTGAAGCTTTCTTT. The rearrangement uses TRBV27 and TRBJ1-1; D ambiguous. Germline V CDR1 and CDR2: MNHEY, SMNVEV (reference sequence). The CDR3 runs to 13 residues. Trimming left V 8 bases short and J 4 bases short, with 14 bases between.